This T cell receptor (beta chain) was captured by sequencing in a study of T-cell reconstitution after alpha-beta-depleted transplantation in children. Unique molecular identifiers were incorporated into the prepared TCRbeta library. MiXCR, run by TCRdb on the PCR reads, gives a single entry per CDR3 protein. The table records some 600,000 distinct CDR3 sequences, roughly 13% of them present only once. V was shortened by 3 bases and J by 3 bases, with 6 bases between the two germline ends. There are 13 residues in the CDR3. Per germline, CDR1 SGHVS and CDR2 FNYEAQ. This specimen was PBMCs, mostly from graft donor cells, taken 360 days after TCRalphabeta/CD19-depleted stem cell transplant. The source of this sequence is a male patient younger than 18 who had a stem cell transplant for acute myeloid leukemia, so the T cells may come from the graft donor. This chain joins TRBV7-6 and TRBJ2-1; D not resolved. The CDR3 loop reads CASSFRLYNEQFF. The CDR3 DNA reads TGTGCCAGCAGCTTTCGTCTCTACAATGAGCAGTTCTTC.